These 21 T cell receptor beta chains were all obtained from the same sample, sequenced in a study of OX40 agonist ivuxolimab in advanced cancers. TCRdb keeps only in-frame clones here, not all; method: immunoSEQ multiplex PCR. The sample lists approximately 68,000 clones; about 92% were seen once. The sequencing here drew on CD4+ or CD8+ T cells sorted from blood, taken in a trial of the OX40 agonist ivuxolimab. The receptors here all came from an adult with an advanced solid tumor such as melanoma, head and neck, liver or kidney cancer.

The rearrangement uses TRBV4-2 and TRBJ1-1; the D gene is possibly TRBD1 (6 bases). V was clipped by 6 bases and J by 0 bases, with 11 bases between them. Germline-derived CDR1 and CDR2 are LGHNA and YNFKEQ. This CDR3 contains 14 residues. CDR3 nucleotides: TGTGCCAGCAGACCCACAGGGATGAACACTGAAGCTTTCTTT. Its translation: CASRPTGMNTEAFF.

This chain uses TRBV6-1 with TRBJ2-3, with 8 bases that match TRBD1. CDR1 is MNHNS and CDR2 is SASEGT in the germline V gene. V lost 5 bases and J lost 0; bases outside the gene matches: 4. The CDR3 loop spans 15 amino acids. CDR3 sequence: CASSSHRGSTDTQYF. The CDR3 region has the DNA TGTGCCAGCAGTTCCCACAGGGGGAGCACAGATACGCAGTATTTT.

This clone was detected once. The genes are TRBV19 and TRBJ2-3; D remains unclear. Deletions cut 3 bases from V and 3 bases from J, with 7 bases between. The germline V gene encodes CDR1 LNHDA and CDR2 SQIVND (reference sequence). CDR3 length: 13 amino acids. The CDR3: CASSIVPTDTQYF. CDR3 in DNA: TGTGCCAGTAGTATTGTTCCAACAGATACGCAGTATTTT.

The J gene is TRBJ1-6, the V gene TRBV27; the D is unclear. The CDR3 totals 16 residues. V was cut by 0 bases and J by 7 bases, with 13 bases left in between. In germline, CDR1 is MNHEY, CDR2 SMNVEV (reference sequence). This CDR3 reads CASSLSGWAQNSPLHF. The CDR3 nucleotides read TGTGCCAGCAGTTTATCAGGCTGGGCCCAGAATTCACCCCTCCACTTT.

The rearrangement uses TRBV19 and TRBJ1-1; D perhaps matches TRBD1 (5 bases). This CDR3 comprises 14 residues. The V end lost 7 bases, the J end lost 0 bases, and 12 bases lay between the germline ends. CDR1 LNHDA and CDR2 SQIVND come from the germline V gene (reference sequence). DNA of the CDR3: TGTGCCAGTACTTGGGGACCGATGAACACTGAAGCTTTCTTT. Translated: CASTWGPMNTEAFF.

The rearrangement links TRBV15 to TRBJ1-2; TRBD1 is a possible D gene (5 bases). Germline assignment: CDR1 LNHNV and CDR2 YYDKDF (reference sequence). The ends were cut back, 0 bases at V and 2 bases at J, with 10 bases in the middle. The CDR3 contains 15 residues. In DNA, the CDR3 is TGTGCCACCAGCAGAGACCCGGGACGGAACTATGGCTACACCTTC. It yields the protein CATSRDPGRNYGYTF.

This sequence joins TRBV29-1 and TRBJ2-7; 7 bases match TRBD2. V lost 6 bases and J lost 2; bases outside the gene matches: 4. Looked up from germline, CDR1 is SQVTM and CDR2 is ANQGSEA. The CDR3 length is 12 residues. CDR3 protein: CSVGGGAYEQYF. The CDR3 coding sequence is TGCAGCGTGGGGGGGGGAGCCTACGAGCAGTACTTC.

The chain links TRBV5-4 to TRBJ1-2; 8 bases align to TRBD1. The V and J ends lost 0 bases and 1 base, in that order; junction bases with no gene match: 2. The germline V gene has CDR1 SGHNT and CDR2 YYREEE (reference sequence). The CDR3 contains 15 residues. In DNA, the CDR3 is TGTGCCAGCAGCTTGGGCGGACAGGGTAACTATGGCTACACCTTC. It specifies CASSLGGQGNYGYTF. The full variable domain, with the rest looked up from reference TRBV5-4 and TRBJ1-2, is ETGVTQSPTHLIKTRGQQVTLRCSSQSGHNTVSWYQQALGQGPQFIFQYYREEENGRGNFPPRFSGLQFPNYSSELNVNALELDDSALYLCASSLGGQGNYGYTFGSGTRLTVV.

The CDR3 nucleotides read TGTGCCAGTACGACGTGGGGGACGGAACGAGAAGCTTTCTTT. It is translated as CASTTWGTEREAFF. The chain employs TRBV19 and TRBJ1-1; D is possibly TRBD1 (5 bases). CDR1 and CDR2 from the germline V gene are LNHDA and SQIVND (reference sequence). Trimming took off 7 bases at V and 8 bases at J, with 20 bases between the two ends. The CDR3 covers 14 residues.

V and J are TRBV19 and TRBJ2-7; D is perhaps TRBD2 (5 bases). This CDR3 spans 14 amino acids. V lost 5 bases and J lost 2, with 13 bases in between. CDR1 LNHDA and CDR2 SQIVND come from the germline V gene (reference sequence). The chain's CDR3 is CASSRGVGAYEQYF. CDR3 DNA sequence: TGTGCCAGTAGTCGGGGTGTCGGGGCCTACGAGCAGTACTTC. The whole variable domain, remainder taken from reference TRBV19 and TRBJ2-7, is DGGITQSPKYLFRKEGQNVTLSCEQNLNHDAMYWYRQDPGQGLRLIYYSQIVNDFQKGDIAEGYSVSREKKESFPLTVTSAQKNPTAFYLCASSRGVGAYEQYFGPGTRLTVT.

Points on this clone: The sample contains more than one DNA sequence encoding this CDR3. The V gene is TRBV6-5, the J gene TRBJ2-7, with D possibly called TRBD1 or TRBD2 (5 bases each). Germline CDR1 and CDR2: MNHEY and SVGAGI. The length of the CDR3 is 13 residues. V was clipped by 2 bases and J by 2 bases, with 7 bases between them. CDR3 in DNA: TGTGCCAGCAGTTACCAGGGAGCCTACGAGCAGTACTTC. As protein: CASSYQGAYEQYF.

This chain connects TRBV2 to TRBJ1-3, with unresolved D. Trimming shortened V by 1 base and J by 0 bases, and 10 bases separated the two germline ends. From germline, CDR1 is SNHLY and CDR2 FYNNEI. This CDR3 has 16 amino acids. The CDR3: CASSEVDDFSGNTIYF. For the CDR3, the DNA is TGTGCCAGCAGTGAAGTGGATGATTTCTCTGGAAACACCATATATTTT.

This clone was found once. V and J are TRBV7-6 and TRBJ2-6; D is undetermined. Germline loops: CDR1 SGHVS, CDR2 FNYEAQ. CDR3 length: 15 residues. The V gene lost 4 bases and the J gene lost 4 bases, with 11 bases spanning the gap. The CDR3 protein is CASSSPSAGANVLTF. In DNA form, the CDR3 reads TGTGCCAGCAGCTCCCCTTCTGCCGGGGCCAACGTCCTGACTTTC. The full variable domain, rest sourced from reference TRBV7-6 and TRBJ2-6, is GAGVSQSPRYKVTKRGQDVALRCDPISGHVSLYWYRQALGQGPEFLTYFNYEAQQDKSGLPNDRFSAERPEGSISTLTIQRTEQRDSAMYRCASSSPSAGANVLTFGAGSRLTVL.

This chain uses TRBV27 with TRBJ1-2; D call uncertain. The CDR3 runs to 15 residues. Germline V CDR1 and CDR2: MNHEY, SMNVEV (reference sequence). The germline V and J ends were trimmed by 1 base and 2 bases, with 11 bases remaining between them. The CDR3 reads CASSLYPPNNYGYTF. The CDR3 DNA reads TGTGCCAGCAGTTTATACCCTCCAAACAACTATGGCTACACCTTC.

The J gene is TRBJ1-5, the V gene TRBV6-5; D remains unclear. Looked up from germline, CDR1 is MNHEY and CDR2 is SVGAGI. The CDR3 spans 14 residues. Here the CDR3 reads CILVWRRNNQPQHF. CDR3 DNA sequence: TGTATACTGGTTTGGAGGCGGAACAATCAGCCCCAGCATTTT.

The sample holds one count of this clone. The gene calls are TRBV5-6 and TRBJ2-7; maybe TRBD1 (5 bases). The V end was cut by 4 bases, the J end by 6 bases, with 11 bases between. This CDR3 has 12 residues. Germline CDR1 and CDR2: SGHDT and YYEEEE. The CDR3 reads CASSMGQPEQYF. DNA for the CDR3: TGTGCCAGCAGCATGGGGCAGCCCGAGCAGTACTTC.

The CDR3 here is CASSKKDGYGYTF. CDR3 sequence (DNA): TGTGCCAGCAGCAAAAAGGACGGTTATGGCTACACCTTC. The chain recombines TRBV21-1 with TRBJ1-2. TRBV21-1 is an annotated pseudogene. CDR3 length: 13 amino acids.

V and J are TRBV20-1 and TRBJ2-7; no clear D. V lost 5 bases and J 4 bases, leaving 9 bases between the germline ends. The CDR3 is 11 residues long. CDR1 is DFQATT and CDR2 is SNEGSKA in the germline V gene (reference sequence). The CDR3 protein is CSAPSGYEQYF. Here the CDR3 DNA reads TGCAGTGCTCCTTCTGGTTACGAGCAGTACTTC.

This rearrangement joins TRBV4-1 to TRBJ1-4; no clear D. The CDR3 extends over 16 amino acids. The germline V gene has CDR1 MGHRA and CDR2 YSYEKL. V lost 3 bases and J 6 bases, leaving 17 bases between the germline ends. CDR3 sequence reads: CASSHSPGENHEKLFF. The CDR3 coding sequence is TGCGCCAGCAGCCATTCCCCCGGAGAAAACCATGAAAAACTGTTTTTT.

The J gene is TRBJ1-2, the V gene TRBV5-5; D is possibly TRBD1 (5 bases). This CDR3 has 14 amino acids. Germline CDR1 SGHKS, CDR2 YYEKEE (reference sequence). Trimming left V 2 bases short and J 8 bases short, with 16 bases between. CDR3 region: CASSFRALNEGYTF. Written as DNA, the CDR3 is TGTGCCAGCAGCTTCAGGGCTTTGAATGAGGGCTACACCTTC. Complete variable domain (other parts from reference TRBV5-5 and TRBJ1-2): DAGVTQSPTHLIKTRGQQVTLRCSPISGHKSVSWYQQVLGQGPQFIFQYYEKEERGRGNFPDRFSARQFPNYSSELNVNALLLGDSALYLCASSFRALNEGYTFGSGTRLTVV.

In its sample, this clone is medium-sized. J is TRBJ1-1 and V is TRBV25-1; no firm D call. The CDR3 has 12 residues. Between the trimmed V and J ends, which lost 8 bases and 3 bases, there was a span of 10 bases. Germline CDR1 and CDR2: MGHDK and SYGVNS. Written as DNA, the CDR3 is TGTGCCAGCGAGGCAGGTGACACTGAAGCTTTCTTT. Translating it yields CASEAGDTEAFF.